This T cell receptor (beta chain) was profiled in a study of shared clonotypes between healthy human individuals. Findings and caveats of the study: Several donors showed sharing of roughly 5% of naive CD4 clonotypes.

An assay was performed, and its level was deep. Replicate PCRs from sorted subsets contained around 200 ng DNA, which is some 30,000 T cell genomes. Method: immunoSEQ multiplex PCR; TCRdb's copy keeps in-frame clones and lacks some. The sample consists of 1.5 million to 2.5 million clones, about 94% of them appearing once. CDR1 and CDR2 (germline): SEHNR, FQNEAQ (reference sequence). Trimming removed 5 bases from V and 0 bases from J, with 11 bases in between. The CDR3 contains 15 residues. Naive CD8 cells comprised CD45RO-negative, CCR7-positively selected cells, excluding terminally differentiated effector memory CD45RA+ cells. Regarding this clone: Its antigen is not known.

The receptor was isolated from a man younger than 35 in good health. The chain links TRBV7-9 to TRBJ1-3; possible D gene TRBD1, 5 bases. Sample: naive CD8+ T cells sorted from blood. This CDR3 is CASSAPQGSGNTIYF. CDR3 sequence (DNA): TGTGCCAGCAGCGCCCCCCAGGGCTCTGGAAACACCATATATTTT.